This record covers a single T cell receptor (beta chain). Its cognate antigen is unknown. Trimming took 7 bases from V and 8 from J; bases not matched to a gene: 11. This CDR3 contains 14 residues. CDR1 and CDR2 (germline): LGHDT, YNNKEL (reference sequence). The sample providers were healthy Caucasian people from Russia, aged roughly 6 to 95. These data are taken from a study of blood T cells in healthy people across ages. Study results and limitations: Observed TCR beta diversity showed a strong correlation with the percentage of naive T cells as measured by flow cytometry.

Sample-barcoded 5' priming and a J-beta primer mix drove a second PCR of 7 to 11 cycles. Researchers report that a template-switch adaptor with 12 random nucleotides tagged each cDNA molecule. MiXCR, applied by TCRdb to the 5' RACE reads, yields one record per CDR3 protein. The table records about 1.4 million distinct CDR3 sequences, approximately 60% of them present only once. The V call is TRBV3-1, the J call TRBJ2-1, with 7 bases fitting TRBD2. The clonotype comes from a man between 18 and 29 years old in good health. Sequencing was carried out using blood. CDR3 sequence reads: CASKREGALDEQFF. The CDR3 DNA follows: TGTGCCAGCAAGCGGGAAGGTGCCTTGGATGAGCAGTTCTTC.